Each of the 27 T cell receptor beta chains below was sequenced from the same sample in a study of T cells after yellow fever vaccination. One entry per CDR3 protein results from TCRdb running MiXCR on the 5' RACE reads. This repertoire shows 510,000 or so distinct CDR3 sequences, about 19% found once; its top ten account for around 15%. Material: PBMCs, obtained 15 days after the yellow fever booster vaccination. These receptors were collected from a man aged 25-45 years who received the YFV17D yellow fever vaccine.

This clonotype has a handful of counts. The chain carries TRBV12-3 or TRBV12-4 and TRBJ2-2; no clear D. The CDR3 runs to 16 residues. The ends were cut back, 3 bases at V and 7 bases at J, with 18 bases in the middle. The CDR3 coding sequence is TGTGCCAGCAGTTTTGGCGTGGGTTTAGCTGGCGGGGAGCTGTTTTTT. It encodes CASSFGVGLAGGELFF.

This clonotype was recorded many times. The J gene is TRBJ1-1, the V gene TRBV5-1, with 9 bases identical to TRBD1. Germline V gene lookup returns CDR1 SGHRS and CDR2 YFSETQ. V was clipped by 0 bases and J by 6 bases; unmatched bases: 3. CDR3 length: 14 amino acids. CDR3 residues: CASSLAQGAAEAFF. As DNA, the CDR3 is TGCGCCAGCAGCTTGGCACAGGGGGCGGCTGAAGCTTTCTTT.

CDR3 bases: TGTGCCAGCAGCTTAGTGGCTAGCGGGAACTACGAGCAGTACTTC. Amino acids: CASSLVASGNYEQYF. The V gene is TRBV7-2, the J gene TRBJ2-7; TRBD2 matches at 9 bases. Germline trimming cut 1 base from V and 3 bases from J; bases unmatched to any gene: 4. Germline V gene lookup returns CDR1 SGHTA and CDR2 FQGNSA. This CDR3 has 15 residues.

This clonotype was recorded a few times. The chain is built from TRBV6-2 or TRBV6-3 and TRBJ2-2; 11 bases are shared with TRBD2. This CDR3 is built from 17 residues. The junction had 10 bases not matched to a gene; V was cut back by 5 bases and J by 5 bases. CDR1 MNHEY and CDR2 SVGEGT come from the germline V gene. CDR3: CASSQTSGSVGTGELFF. CDR3 in DNA: TGTGCCAGCAGTCAAACTAGCGGGAGCGTCGGAACCGGGGAGCTGTTTTTT.

The chain recombines TRBV27 with TRBJ2-1, with 11 bases matching TRBD1. Trimming took 10 bases from V and 13 from J; bases not matched to a gene: 9. Looked up from germline, CDR1 is MNHEY and CDR2 is SMNVEV (reference sequence). This CDR3 has 12 amino acids. CDR3 amino acids: CATRTGGFSQFF. CDR3 DNA: TGTGCCACCCGGACAGGGGGCTTTTCACAGTTCTTC.

In this sample, this clonotype turned up a few times. The chain carries TRBV4-3 and TRBJ1-2; D possibly corresponds to TRBD1 (5 bases). This CDR3 region has 15 residues. Germline values: CDR1 LGHNA, CDR2 YSLEER. Deletions cut 0 bases from V and 2 bases from J, with 10 bases between. The CDR3 protein is CASSQDQHRNYGYTF. CDR3 nucleotide sequence: TGCGCCAGCAGCCAAGATCAACACAGGAACTATGGCTACACCTTC.

This clonotype came up a few times. The genes are TRBV5-1 and TRBJ2-5, with TRBD2 matching over 11 bases. The length of the CDR3 is 14 residues. After removal of 8 bases from V and 5 bases from J, the junction contained 8 bases not matched to a gene. Germline assignment: CDR1 SGHRS and CDR2 YFSETQ. CDR3 nucleotide sequence: TGCGCCAGGAGCGTTAGCGGGAGGGGTGAGACCCAGTACTTC. The encoded protein is CARSVSGRGETQYF.

The chain employs TRBV7-3 and TRBJ2-3, with D maybe TRBD2 (6 bases). Germline CDR1 reads SGHTA; CDR2 reads FQGTGA. The CDR3 spans 14 residues. V was pared by 5 bases and J by 7 bases, with 16 bases between. The chain's CDR3 is CASSAGPDVNTQYF. In nucleotides, the CDR3 is TGTGCCAGCAGCGCGGGACCCGATGTTAATACGCAGTATTTT.

CDR3 residues: CASTYGLANTEAFF. CDR3 nucleotide sequence: TGTGCCAGCACCTACGGCCTGGCGAACACTGAAGCTTTCTTT. The rearrangement joins TRBV6-5 to TRBJ1-1; D uncertain. Germline-derived CDR1 and CDR2 are MNHEY and SVGAGI. Between the trimmed V and J ends, which lost 7 bases and 1 base, there was a span of 13 bases. The CDR3 has 14 residues.

The chain is built from TRBV20-1 and TRBJ2-1; the D gene is possibly TRBD2 (6 bases). The CDR3 is 14 amino acids. With 6 bases removed from V and 8 bases from J, the gap between germline ends came to 20 bases. The germline V gene encodes CDR1 DFQATT and CDR2 SNEGSKA (reference sequence). Here the CDR3 reads CSATMGGPGYEQFF. In DNA form, the CDR3 reads TGCAGTGCCACCATGGGGGGTCCCGGATATGAGCAGTTCTTC.

This clonotype was observed a handful of times. CDR3 sequence: CASSSAGVPSPLHF. The CDR3 DNA reads TGCGCCAGCAGCTCCGCAGGGGTCCCTTCACCCCTCCACTTT. This chain links TRBV5-1 with TRBJ1-6, with D perhaps matching TRBD1 (6 bases). This CDR3 spans 14 amino acids. Germline-derived CDR1 and CDR2 are SGHRS and YFSETQ. The germline V and J ends were trimmed by 3 bases and 9 bases, with 13 bases remaining between them.

This clonotype was recorded a few times. This rearrangement joins TRBV5-1 to TRBJ2-3; D is perhaps TRBD2 (5 bases). The CDR3 consists of 13 residues. The germline V gene has CDR1 SGHRS and CDR2 YFSETQ. The germline V and J ends were trimmed by 5 bases and 3 bases, with 10 bases remaining between them. The CDR3 region is CASRLEVTDTQYF. CDR3 nucleotides: TGCGCCAGCAGACTAGAGGTAACAGATACGCAGTATTTT.

The chain employs TRBV29-1 and TRBJ2-3; D possibly corresponds to TRBD2 (5 bases). This CDR3 has 13 amino acids. Trimming shortened V by 3 bases and J by 5 bases, and 12 bases separated the two germline ends. Germline V gives CDR1 SQVTM, CDR2 ANQGSEA. CDR3 sequence (DNA): TGCAGCGTTGATCCGACCCGGGGAGATACGCAGTATTTT. It encodes CSVDPTRGDTQYF.

The chain employs TRBV20-1 and TRBJ1-6; no clear D gene. This CDR3 comprises 14 residues. Germline CDR1 and CDR2: DFQATT and SNEGSKA (reference sequence). The V end was cut by 3 bases, the J end by 0 bases, with 6 bases between. In DNA, the CDR3 is TGCAGTGCTAGTGGGAGCTCCTATAATTCACCCCTCCACTTT. Its translation is CSASGSSYNSPLHF.

The rearrangement links TRBV2 to TRBJ2-1, with D possibly being TRBD1 (6 bases). The germline V gene encodes CDR1 SNHLY and CDR2 FYNNEI. There are 14 residues in the CDR3. V lost 6 bases and J lost 7, with 16 bases in between. The CDR3 DNA reads as TGTGCCAGCAGAACCCAGGGGCTGCGAAATGAGCAGTTCTTC. Translating it yields CASRTQGLRNEQFF.

V and J are TRBV5-1 and TRBJ1-4, with 9 positions matching TRBD1. The CDR3 totals 15 residues. The ends lost 4 bases at V and 5 bases at J; junction bases unmatched: 6. Germline V lookup: CDR1 SGHRS, CDR2 YFSETQ. The CDR3 DNA is TGCGCCAGCAGCATCGGACAGGGGTTAAATGAAAAACTGTTTTTT. Translating gives CASSIGQGLNEKLFF.

The chain joins TRBV25-1 to TRBJ2-2, with 8 bases identical to TRBD2. Per the germline V gene, CDR1 is MGHDK and CDR2 is SYGVNS. The CDR3 is made up of 13 amino acids. Unmatched junction bases numbered 6, after V lost 8 bases and J lost 7 bases. In DNA form, the CDR3 reads TGTGCCAGCTATAGCGGGATAAGCGGGGAGCTGTTTTTT. Translating it yields CASYSGISGELFF.

The rearrangement links TRBV7-2 to TRBJ2-5; 7 bases align to TRBD1. This CDR3 region has 16 residues. J was trimmed by 5 bases and V by 3 bases; bases with no gene match: 12. Germline values: CDR1 SGHTA, CDR2 FQGNSA. CDR3 region: CASSFQIGGARETQYF. The CDR3 DNA sequence: TGTGCCAGCAGCTTCCAGATAGGGGGCGCGCGGGAGACCCAGTACTTC.

The chain combines TRBV5-5 with TRBJ2-1; D is unresolved. V dropped 6 bases and J dropped 10 bases, with 20 bases sitting between them. Germline V gene lookup returns CDR1 SGHKS and CDR2 YYEKEE (reference sequence). The CDR3 runs to 14 residues. The CDR3 loop reads CASIKFDFSREQFF. CDR3 DNA: TGTGCCAGCATCAAGTTTGATTTTTCACGGGAGCAGTTCTTC.

This chain uses TRBV20-1 with TRBJ1-1; no clear D. The germline gives CDR1 DFQATT, CDR2 SNEGSKA (reference sequence). The CDR3 contains 9 residues. The ends were cut back, 5 bases at V and 8 bases at J, with 6 bases in the middle. In nucleotides, the CDR3 is TGCAGTGCTGGTTGGGAAGCTTTCTTT. Translated, it gives CSAGWEAFF.

This clonotype was seen more than once but under ten times. V and J are TRBV4-2 and TRBJ2-2; D gene ambiguous. This CDR3 contains 15 residues. V gave up 0 bases and J gave up 2 bases, with 7 bases separating them. CDR1 is LGHNA, CDR2 YNFKEQ, per germline. The CDR3 sequence is CASSQEELNTGELFF. CDR3 bases: TGTGCCAGCAGCCAAGAGGAGCTAAACACCGGGGAGCTGTTTTTT.

This clonotype turned up a few times. The chain joins TRBV29-1 to TRBJ2-1, with TRBD1 identical over 10 bases. The germline CDR1 and CDR2 sequences are SQVTM and ANQGSEA. V was pared by 5 bases and J by 7 bases, with 5 bases of the junction left unmatched. This CDR3 spans 13 amino acids. The CDR3 region is CSVRTGGFNEQFF. In DNA, the CDR3 is TGCAGCGTTCGGACAGGGGGTTTTAATGAGCAGTTCTTC.

This clonotype was found once. The rearrangement uses TRBV20-1 and TRBJ2-3; D is possibly TRBD2 (5 bases). The germline V gene has CDR1 DFQATT and CDR2 SNEGSKA (reference sequence). Trimming cost V 4 bases and J 2 bases, with 16 bases left between them. This CDR3 spans 15 amino acids. The CDR3 DNA follows: TGCAGTGCTAAGAGGCCTAGCCATAACACAGATACGCAGTATTTT. Its protein is CSAKRPSHNTDTQYF.

The V and J genes are TRBV3-1 and TRBJ2-5, with TRBD2 as a possible D gene (6 bases). Germline V gene sequence: CDR1 LGHDT, CDR2 YNNKEL (reference sequence). V gave up 1 base and J gave up 2 bases, with 11 bases separating them. The CDR3 has 15 amino acids. For the CDR3, the DNA is TGTGCCAGCAGCCAAGTGGCGGGATCACAAGAGACCCAGTACTTC. Translating gives CASSQVAGSQETQYF.

The genes are TRBV28 and TRBJ2-2; D is undetermined. CDR1 is MDHEN, CDR2 SYDVKM, per germline. V was trimmed by 6 bases and J by 1 base, leaving 12 bases between them. The CDR3 is made up of 15 amino acids. As DNA, the CDR3 is TGTGCCAGCAGACGGACCCCTGGGAACACCGGGGAGCTGTTTTTT. As protein: CASRRTPGNTGELFF.

The table lists this clonotype with a few counts. The chain has TRBV9 and TRBJ1-5; TRBD1 matches 8 bases. The V and J ends lost 3 bases and 4 bases, in that order; junction bases with no gene match: 3. CDR1 is SGDLS and CDR2 is YYNGEE in the germline V gene. CDR3 size: 14 residues. The CDR3 region has the DNA TGTGCCAGCAGCGCCCAGGGGGCTAATCAGCCCCAGCATTTT. Translated: CASSAQGANQPQHF.

The chain joins TRBV25-1 to TRBJ2-3, with no clear D. Trimming cost V 8 bases and J 2 bases, with 11 bases left between them. From germline, CDR1 is MGHDK and CDR2 SYGVNS. This CDR3 spans 13 amino acids. The CDR3 nucleotides read TGTGCCAGCCAAACAGACTTCACAGATACGCAGTATTTT. It yields the protein CASQTDFTDTQYF.